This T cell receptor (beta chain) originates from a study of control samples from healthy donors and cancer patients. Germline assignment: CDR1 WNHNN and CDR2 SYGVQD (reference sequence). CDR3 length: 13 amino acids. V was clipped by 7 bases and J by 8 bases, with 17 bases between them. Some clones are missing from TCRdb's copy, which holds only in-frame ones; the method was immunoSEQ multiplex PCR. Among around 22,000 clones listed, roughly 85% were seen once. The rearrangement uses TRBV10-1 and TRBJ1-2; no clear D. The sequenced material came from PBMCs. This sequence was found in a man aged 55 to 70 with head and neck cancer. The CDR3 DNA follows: TGCGCCAGCACGGCGGGCCAAGAAAGGGGCTACACCTTC. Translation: CASTAGQERGYTF.